Below, 26 T cell receptor beta chains from the same sample are listed, as sequenced in a study of blood T cell repertoires in COVID-19. The assay was immunoSEQ multiplex PCR, and TCRdb's table has in-frame clones only and misses some. The table has around 260,000 clones, 70% to 90% seen once. Material for sequencing was peripheral blood. The origin of the receptors is a human donor with COVID-19, enrolled during active disease. The donor label of this sample is uncertain.

This chain links TRBV25-1 with TRBJ1-1, with TRBD1 matching 11 bases. The CDR3 length is 14 residues. CDR1 and CDR2 (germline): MGHDK, SYGVNS. The junction had 6 bases not matched to a gene; V was cut back by 8 bases and J by 4 bases. The CDR3 protein is CASVDRGLGTEAFF. The DNA of the CDR3 is TGTGCCAGCGTGGACAGGGGGCTGGGCACTGAAGCTTTCTTT.

Here the CDR3 reads CATAPGGAGTGELFF. CDR3 DNA sequence: TGTGCCACCGCTCCAGGGGGCGCCGGTACCGGGGAGCTGTTTTTT. The chain is built from TRBV9 and TRBJ2-2; TRBD1 aligns across 8 bases. The CDR3 is 15 residues long. V lost 9 bases to trimming and J lost 5 bases; unmatched junction nucleotides: 12. Germline CDR1 reads SGDLS; CDR2 reads YYNGEE.

The chain carries TRBV10-2 and TRBJ2-5; D is possibly TRBD1 (7 bases). Germline-derived CDR1 and CDR2 are WSHSY and SAAADI. Trimming removed 0 bases at V and 5 bases at J, with 13 bases between. CDR3 length: 15 residues. The CDR3 DNA follows: TGCGCCAGCAGTGAGTCGGCGGCAGGGGGGGAGACCCAGTACTTC. It encodes CASSESAAGGETQYF.

The chain uses TRBV7-2 and TRBJ1-5, with D maybe TRBD1 (5 bases). Germline lookup yields CDR1 SGHTA and CDR2 FQGNSA. V lost 5 bases and J 3 bases, leaving 14 bases between the germline ends. The CDR3 covers 15 residues. In DNA form, the CDR3 reads TGTGCCAGCAGCATTTATGGGGGGGACAATCAGCCCCAGCATTTT. This sequence encodes CASSIYGGDNQPQHF.

The chain is built from TRBV2 and TRBJ1-4; 8 positions match TRBD1. Germline assignment: CDR1 SNHLY and CDR2 FYNNEI. The CDR3 is 16 amino acids. The trim removed 4 bases at V and 4 bases at J, leaving 8 bases unmatched. In DNA, the CDR3 is TGTGCCAGCAGTGGGGCAGGGGGCCTCGATAATGAAAAACTGTTTTTT. Translation gives CASSGAGGLDNEKLFF.

V usage is TRBV7-2 and J usage is TRBJ2-5; 11 bases agree with TRBD2. The CDR3 runs to 15 residues. In germline, CDR1 is SGHTA, CDR2 FQGNSA. V was clipped by 5 bases and J by 4 bases; unmatched bases: 6. The DNA for the CDR3 is TGTGCCAGCAGCACAAGACTAGCGGGAAGAGAGACCCAGTACTTC. Its translation is CASSTRLAGRETQYF. Drawing the rest from reference TRBV7-2 and TRBJ2-5, the complete variable domain is GAGVSQSPSNKVTEKGKDVELRCDPISGHTALYWYRQSLGQGLEFLIYFQGNSAPDKSGLPSDRFSAERTGGSVSTLTIQRTQQEDSAVYLCASSTRLAGRETQYFGPGTRLLVL.

V gene TRBV4-3 combines with J gene TRBJ1-6, with D maybe TRBD1 (5 bases). The CDR3 sequence is 19 residues long. CDR1 LGHNA and CDR2 YSLEER come from the germline V gene. Trimming cost V 0 bases and J 0 bases, with 15 bases left between them. The CDR3 loop is CASSQELSARVSYNSPLHF. The CDR3 DNA sequence: TGCGCCAGCAGCCAAGAACTATCGGCCAGGGTCTCCTATAATTCACCCCTCCACTTT.

The rearrangement links TRBV18 to TRBJ2-2; TRBD2 agrees at 8 bases. Germline lookup yields CDR1 KGHSH and CDR2 LQKENI. The CDR3 covers 15 residues. With V trimmed by 5 bases and J by 0 bases, 2 bases remained unmatched. The CDR3 DNA sequence: TGTGCCAGCTCAATCGGGAGGGCGAACACCGGGGAGCTGTTTTTT. It encodes CASSIGRANTGELFF.

This clone was seen a few times. The rearrangement links TRBV12-3 or TRBV12-4 to TRBJ2-1, with a weak D call TRBD2 (6 bases). The germline V and J ends were trimmed by 3 bases and 10 bases, with 10 bases remaining between them. This CDR3 spans 12 amino acids. CDR3 region: CASSFRRAEQFF. In DNA form, the CDR3 reads TGTGCCAGCAGTTTTAGGAGGGCCGAGCAGTTCTTC.

This clone was recorded a few times. The V call is TRBV11-2, the J call TRBJ2-1; 7 bases match TRBD2. Germline V gene lookup returns CDR1 SGHAT and CDR2 FQNNGV. CDR3 size: 17 residues. V lost 3 bases to trimming and J lost 4 bases; unmatched junction nucleotides: 12. CDR3 nucleotide sequence: TGTGCCAGCAGCTTTGGGGGGGGACTGAGAACTTACAATGAGCAGTTCTTC. Its translation is CASSFGGGLRTYNEQFF.

The rearrangement uses TRBV5-1 and TRBJ2-7; 11 bases line up with TRBD1. Germline V gives CDR1 SGHRS, CDR2 YFSETQ. This CDR3 contains 16 residues. J gave up 3 bases and V 2 bases, and 7 bases lay outside the gene matches. CDR3 region: CASSFLGTGGFYEQYF. The DNA for the CDR3 is TGCGCCAGCAGCTTTTTGGGGACAGGGGGTTTCTACGAGCAGTACTTC.

The sample holds a few counts of this clone. Here the CDR3 reads CAWRGAGANYGYTF. CDR3 sequence (DNA): TGTGCCTGGAGGGGGGCGGGAGCCAACTATGGCTACACCTTC. The chain combines TRBV30 with TRBJ1-2; a possible D gene is TRBD1 (6 bases). The germline V gene has CDR1 GTSNPN and CDR2 SVGIG (reference sequence). Trimming took 3 bases from V and 2 from J, leaving 13 bases between them. The CDR3 totals 14 residues. Using reference TRBV30 and TRBJ1-2 for the parts outside the CDR3, the full variable domain is SQTIHQWPATLVQPVGSPLSLECTVEGTSNPNLYWYRQAAGRGLQLLFYSVGIGQISSEVPQNLSASRPQDRQFILSSKKLLLSDSGFYLCAWRGAGANYGYTFGSGTRLTVV.

J is TRBJ1-6 and V is TRBV4-1; 7 bases map to TRBD1. J lost 0 bases, V lost 0 bases, and 8 bases had no gene match. The CDR3 covers 19 residues. Germline V gene data show CDR1 as MGHRA and CDR2 as YSYEKL. The CDR3 nucleotides are TGCGCCAGCAGCCAAGAAAGGGACAGTACTCACTCCTATAATTCACCCCTCCACTTT. Its protein is CASSQERDSTHSYNSPLHF.

The chain carries TRBV4-2 and TRBJ1-1; 7 bases map to TRBD1. The germline V gene encodes CDR1 LGHNA and CDR2 YNFKEQ. The length of the CDR3 is 16 residues. V was pared by 0 bases and J by 4 bases, with 8 bases of the junction left unmatched. CDR3 nucleotides: TGTGCCAGCAGCCAAGAGGTTGCAGGGGGTGGCACTGAAGCTTTCTTT. As protein: CASSQEVAGGGTEAFF.

This clone was seen more than once but under ten times. The rearrangement uses TRBV28 and TRBJ1-5; D gene ambiguous. The CDR3 runs to 14 residues. The germline CDR1 and CDR2 sequences are MDHEN and SYDVKM. The ends were cut back, 3 bases at V and 15 bases at J, with 21 bases in the middle. The CDR3 DNA follows: TGTGCCAGCAGTTTGCATACCCTACCATCTGTTAGGCATTTT. As protein: CASSLHTLPSVRHF. The full variable domain, its missing parts supplied by reference TRBV28 and TRBJ1-5, is DVKVTQSSRYLVKRTGEKVFLECVQDMDHENMFWYRQDPGLGLRLIYFSYDVKMKEKGDIPEGYSVSREKKERFSLILESASTNQTSMYLCASSLHTLPSVRHFGDGTRLSIL.

V usage is TRBV27 and J usage is TRBJ1-2, with D maybe TRBD1 (6 bases). The CDR3 loop spans 16 amino acids. Germline CDR1 is MNHEY and CDR2 is SMNVEV (reference sequence). V was shortened by 5 bases and J by 0 bases, with 16 bases between the two germline ends. CDR3 amino acids: CASSQRTALANYGYTF. For the CDR3, the DNA is TGTGCCAGCAGTCAAAGGACAGCCCTAGCTAACTATGGCTACACCTTC.

This chain connects TRBV6-6 to TRBJ2-1; TRBD2 might be the D (6 bases). Looked up from germline, CDR1 is MNHNY and CDR2 is SVGAGI (reference sequence). The CDR3 loop spans 15 amino acids. The V gene lost 4 bases and the J gene lost 5 bases, with 15 bases spanning the gap. Written as DNA, the CDR3 is TGTGCCAGCAGTTCCCGACTAGGTCCCCACAATGAGCAGTTCTTC. Translation gives CASSSRLGPHNEQFF.

The chain combines TRBV9 with TRBJ2-1; a weak D match, TRBD2 (5 bases). Trimming stripped 0 bases from V and 2 bases from J, with 9 bases between. Per germline, CDR1 SGDLS and CDR2 YYNGEE. The CDR3 consists of 15 residues. The CDR3 loop is CASSVVGETYNEQFF. The CDR3 DNA is TGTGCCAGCAGCGTAGTTGGGGAGACCTACAATGAGCAGTTCTTC.

Comment on this clone: The identical CDR3 is also encoded by other nucleotide sequences in the sample. The rearrangement joins TRBV5-1 to TRBJ2-5, with 7 bases aligning to TRBD1. CDR3 length: 13 residues. Per germline, CDR1 SGHRS and CDR2 YFSETQ. The V and J ends lost 2 bases and 2 bases, in that order; junction bases with no gene match: 0. The CDR3 region is CASSLQGQETQYF. CDR3 nucleotide sequence: TGCGCCAGCAGCTTACAGGGGCAAGAGACCCAGTACTTC.

This chain links TRBV3-1 (or the pseudogene TRBV3-2) with TRBJ2-1; D possibly corresponds to TRBD2 (5 bases). Germline loops: CDR1 LGHDT, CDR2 YNNKEL (reference sequence). Trimming left V 0 bases short and J 5 bases short, with 5 bases between. The CDR3 has 13 amino acids. The CDR3 DNA follows: TGTGCCAGCAGCCAAGACGGGAACAATGAGCAGTTCTTC. Translated: CASSQDGNNEQFF.

This clone has a handful of counts. This rearrangement joins TRBV10-3 to TRBJ2-7, with 7 bases aligning to TRBD2. The length of the CDR3 is 16 residues. Germline-derived CDR1 and CDR2 are ENHRY and SYGVKD. With 6 bases clipped from V and 3 bases from J, the junction kept 14 bases outside the gene matches. The CDR3 DNA is TGTGCCATCAGCCCGGCGGGAGCCGCACTAATCTACGAGCAGTACTTC. Translating gives CAISPAGAALIYEQYF.

This chain connects TRBV6-6 to TRBJ2-3, with D perhaps TRBD2 (6 bases). The CDR3 runs 10 residues. Germline values: CDR1 MNHNY, CDR2 SVGAGI (reference sequence). Trimming removed 8 bases from V and 6 bases from J, with 6 bases in between. The CDR3: CASGGDTQYF. CDR3 in DNA: TGTGCCAGCGGGGGGGATACGCAGTATTTT.

This clone occurred once. The V and J genes are TRBV19 and TRBJ2-6; 8 bases map to TRBD1. Germline CDR1 is LNHDA and CDR2 is SQIVND (reference sequence). The CDR3 has 16 residues. The V gene end was trimmed by 9 bases and the J gene end by 1 base; junction bases not matched to a gene: 8. For the CDR3, the DNA is TGTGCCAGCCTCCGGACAGGGCCATCTGGGGCCAACGTCCTGACTTTC. This gives the protein CASLRTGPSGANVLTF.

V usage is TRBV15 and J usage is TRBJ2-7; 8 bases agree with TRBD1. CDR1 is LNHNV, CDR2 YYDKDF, per germline (reference sequence). Unmatched junction bases numbered 2, after V lost 4 bases and J lost 6 bases. This CDR3 comprises 12 residues. The CDR3 DNA follows: TGTGCCACCAGCATGACAGGGGCCGAGCAGTACTTC. Translating it yields CATSMTGAEQYF.

V and J are TRBV28 and TRBJ1-3; no clear D. The germline V gene encodes CDR1 MDHEN and CDR2 SYDVKM. CDR3 length equals 13 residues. Trimming stripped 7 bases from V and 7 bases from J, with 14 bases between. The CDR3: CASIPPPGNTIYF. Here the CDR3 DNA reads TGTGCCAGCATACCACCCCCGGGGAACACCATATATTTT.

V and J are TRBV28 and TRBJ1-6, with D unclear. V was clipped by 2 bases and J by 7 bases, with 3 bases between them. Germline loops: CDR1 MDHEN, CDR2 SYDVKM. CDR3 length: 12 residues. The CDR3 sequence: CASSLRNSPLHF. The DNA of the CDR3 is TGTGCCAGCAGTTTACGGAATTCACCCCTCCACTTT.